This TCR beta chain was captured by sequencing in a study of shared clonotypes between healthy human individuals. General study findings and limits: Across four donors, naive CD4 shared roughly 5%, naive CD8 3% to 3.5%, memory CD4 2.3%, memory CD8 0.4%. Generally, naive subsets (rather than memory subsets) showed larger estimated richness.

Libraries were prepared by immunoSEQ multiplex PCR; TCRdb keeps only in-frame clonotypes and omits some of them. The sample lists 2,500,000 or so clones; 90% to 95% were seen once. Germline V gene data show CDR1 as SGHRS and CDR2 as YFSETQ. The CDR3 has 15 residues. The V and J ends lost 4 bases and 4 bases respectively, with 14 bases between them. With regard to this clone: Its specificity is not known.

This chain connects TRBV5-1 to TRBJ2-2; D is perhaps TRBD2 (6 bases). The sequence was collected from a young man in good health. Some clones in this sample may be carry-over from other donors' samples. The specimen was naive CD4+ T cells from PBMCs. Specified subset: CD45RA+ positively selected. CDR3 nucleotide sequence: TGCGCCAGCAGCCCGCGGGACTCGAGCACCGGGGAGCTGTTTTTT. It translates to CASSPRDSSTGELFF.